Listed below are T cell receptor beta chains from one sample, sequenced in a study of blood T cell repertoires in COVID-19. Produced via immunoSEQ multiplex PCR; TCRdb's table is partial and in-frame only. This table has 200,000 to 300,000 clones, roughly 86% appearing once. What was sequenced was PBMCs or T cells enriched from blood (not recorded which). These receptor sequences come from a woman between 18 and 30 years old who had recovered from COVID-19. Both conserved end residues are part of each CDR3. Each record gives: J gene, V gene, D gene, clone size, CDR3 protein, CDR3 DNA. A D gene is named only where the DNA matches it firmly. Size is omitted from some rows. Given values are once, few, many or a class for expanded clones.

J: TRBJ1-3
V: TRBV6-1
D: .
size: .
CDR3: CASSDGGARGNTIYF
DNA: TGTGCCAGCAGTGATGGCGGGGCCCGGGGAAACACCATATATTTT

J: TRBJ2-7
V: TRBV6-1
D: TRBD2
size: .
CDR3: CASSEAHYTPGLHLYEQYF
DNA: TGTGCCAGCAGTGAAGCCCATTATACTCCGGGACTACATCTCTACGAGCAGTACTTC

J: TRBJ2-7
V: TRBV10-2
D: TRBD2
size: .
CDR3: CASMAVAGAYEQYF
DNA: TGCGCCAGCATGGCGGTAGCGGGGGCCTACGAGCAGTACTTC

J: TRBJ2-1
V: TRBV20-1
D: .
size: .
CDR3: CGVRVLNEQFF
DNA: TGTGGCGTCAGGGTGTTAAATGAGCAGTTCTTC

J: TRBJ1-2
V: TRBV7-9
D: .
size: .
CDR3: CASSNLGGSNYGYTF
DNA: TGTGCCAGCAGCAATCTCGGGGGGAGTAACTATGGCTACACCTTC

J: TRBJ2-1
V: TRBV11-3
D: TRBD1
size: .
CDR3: CASSTRTGDHNEQFF
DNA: TGTGCCAGCAGCACGAGGACAGGGGACCACAATGAGCAGTTCTTC

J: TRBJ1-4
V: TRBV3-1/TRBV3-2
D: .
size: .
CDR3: CASSQAGHTNEKLFF
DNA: TGTGCCAGCAGCCAAGCAGGTCATACTAATGAAAAACTGTTTTTT

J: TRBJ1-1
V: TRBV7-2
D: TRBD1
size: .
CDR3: CASSYTPGQGRTEAFF
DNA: TGTGCCAGCAGCTATACCCCCGGACAGGGAAGGACTGAAGCTTTCTTT

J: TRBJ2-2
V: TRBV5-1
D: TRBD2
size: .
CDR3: CASSTGLAGDWNTGELFF
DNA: TGCGCCAGCAGCACCGGACTAGCGGGAGATTGGAACACCGGGGAGCTGTTTTTT

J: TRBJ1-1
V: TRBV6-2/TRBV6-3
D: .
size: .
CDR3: CASSYVEGTEAFF
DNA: TGTGCCAGCAGTTACGTGGAGGGGACTGAAGCTTTCTTT

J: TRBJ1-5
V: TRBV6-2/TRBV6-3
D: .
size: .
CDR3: CASSYHRQPQHF
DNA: TGTGCCAGCAGTTACCATCGGCAGCCCCAGCATTTT

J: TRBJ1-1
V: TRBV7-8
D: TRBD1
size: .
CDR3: CASSLWTGGDTEAFF
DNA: TGTGCCAGCAGCTTATGGACAGGGGGTGATACTGAAGCTTTCTTT

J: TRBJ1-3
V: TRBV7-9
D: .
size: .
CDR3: CASSPQGNTIYF
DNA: TGTGCCAGCAGCCCACAGGGAAACACCATATATTTT

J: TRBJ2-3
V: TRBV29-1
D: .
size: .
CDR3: CSVELLAYSTQYF
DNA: TGCAGCGTTGAATTACTAGCATATAGTACGCAGTATTTT

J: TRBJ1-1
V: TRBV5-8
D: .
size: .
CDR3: CASSLVGEALNTEAFF
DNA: TGTGCCAGCAGCCTCGTTGGGGAGGCTTTGAACACTGAAGCTTTCTTT

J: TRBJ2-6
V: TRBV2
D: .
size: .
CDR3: CASKPIRGFSGANVLTF
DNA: TGTGCCAGCAAGCCTATCCGGGGGTTCTCTGGGGCCAACGTCCTGACTTTC

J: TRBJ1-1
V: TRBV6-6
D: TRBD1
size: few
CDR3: CASRIGTGGETEAFF
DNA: TGTGCCAGCAGGATAGGGACAGGGGGAGAGACTGAAGCTTTCTTT

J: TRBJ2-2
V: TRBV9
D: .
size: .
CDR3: CASSPTPFPTGELFF
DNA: TGTGCCAGCAGCCCGACTCCATTTCCCACCGGGGAGCTGTTTTTT

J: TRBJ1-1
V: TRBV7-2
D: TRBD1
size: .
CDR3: CASSPTGGRTEAFF
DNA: TGTGCCAGCAGCCCGACAGGGGGTCGAACTGAAGCTTTCTTT

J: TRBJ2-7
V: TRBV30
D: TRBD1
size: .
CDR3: CAWVQGTGGEQYF
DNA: TGTGCCTGGGTACAGGGGACAGGGGGCGAGCAGTACTTC

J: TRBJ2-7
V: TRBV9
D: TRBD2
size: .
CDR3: CASSVGLAGGSSSYEQYF
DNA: TGTGCCAGCAGCGTTGGACTAGCGGGGGGCTCGAGCTCCTACGAGCAGTACTTC

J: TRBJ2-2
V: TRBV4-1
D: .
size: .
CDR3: CASSQEGGAVGELFF
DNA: TGCGCCAGCAGCCAAGAAGGGGGGGCGGTCGGGGAGCTGTTTTTT

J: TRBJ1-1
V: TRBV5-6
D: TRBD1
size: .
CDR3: CASSSTGLNTEAFF
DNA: TGTGCCAGCAGCTCGACAGGGCTGAACACTGAAGCTTTCTTT

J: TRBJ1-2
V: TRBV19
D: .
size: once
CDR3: CASSILGSINYGYTF
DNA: TGTGCCAGTAGTATCTTGGGCAGCATTAACTATGGCTACACCTTC

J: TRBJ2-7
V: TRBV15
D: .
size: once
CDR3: CATSREVGSEQYF
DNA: TGTGCCACCAGCAGAGAGGTCGGTTCTGAGCAGTACTTC

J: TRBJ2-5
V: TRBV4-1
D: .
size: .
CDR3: CASSQEGPAPTSDRGQYF
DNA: TGCGCCAGCAGCCAAGAGGGCCCTGCCCCGACCTCAGATCGGGGCCAGTACTTC

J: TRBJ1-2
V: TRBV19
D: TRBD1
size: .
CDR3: CASRAGGFYGYTF
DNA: TGTGCCAGTAGGGCAGGGGGCTTCTATGGCTACACCTTC

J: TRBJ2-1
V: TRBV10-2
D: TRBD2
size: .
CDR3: CACTGRNSYNEQFF
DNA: TGCGCCTGCACCGGGAGGAATTCCTACAATGAGCAGTTCTTC

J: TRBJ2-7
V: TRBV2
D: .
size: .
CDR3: CASTAGGPYEQYF
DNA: TGTGCCAGCACGGCAGGAGGTCCCTACGAGCAGTACTTC

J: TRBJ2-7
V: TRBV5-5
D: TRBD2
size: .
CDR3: CASSLVPPIREGDEQYF
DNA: TGTGCCAGCAGCTTGGTGCCTCCTATCCGGGAGGGCGACGAGCAGTACTTC

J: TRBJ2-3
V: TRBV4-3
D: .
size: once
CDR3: CASSDGLSTDTQYF
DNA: TGCGCCAGCAGCGACGGACTTAGCACAGATACGCAGTATTTT

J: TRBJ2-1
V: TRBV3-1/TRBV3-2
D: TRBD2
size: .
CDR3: CASSQRSLLAGGWVRNEQFF
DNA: TGTGCCAGCAGCCAAAGGTCATTACTAGCGGGAGGGTGGGTACGCAATGAGCAGTTCTTC

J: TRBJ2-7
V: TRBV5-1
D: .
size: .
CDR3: CASSLESRIVQYF
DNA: TGCGCCAGCAGCTTGGAGTCCCGAATAGTGCAGTACTTC

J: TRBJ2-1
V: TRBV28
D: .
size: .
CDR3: CASSYSEGNEQFF
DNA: TGTGCCAGCAGTTATAGCGAGGGCAATGAGCAGTTCTTC

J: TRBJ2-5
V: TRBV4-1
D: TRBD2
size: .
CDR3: CASSQDNEGLAFDEFKRTQYF
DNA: TGCGCCAGCAGCCAAGATAACGAGGGACTAGCGTTCGACGAATTTAAGAGAACCCAGTACTTC

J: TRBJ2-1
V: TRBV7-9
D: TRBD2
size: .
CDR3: CASSPLAGGLDEQFF
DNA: TGTGCCAGCAGCCCCCTAGCGGGGGGGCTGGATGAGCAGTTCTTC

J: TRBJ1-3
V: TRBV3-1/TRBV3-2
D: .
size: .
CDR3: CASSADRNTIYF
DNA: TGTGCCAGCAGCGCCGACAGAAACACCATATATTTT